The 27 T cell receptor beta chains listed next were all sequenced from one sample in a study of blood T cell repertoires in COVID-19. Sequencing was performed with immunoSEQ multiplex PCR; in TCRdb, only in-frame clones are kept and a portion is missing. The sample holds around 130,000 clones, around 84% seen once. The specimen sequenced was peripheral blood. These receptors all come from a man under 40 with COVID-19, enrolled during active disease.

The J gene is TRBJ2-6, the V gene TRBV27, with 12 bases fitting TRBD2. Germline lookup yields CDR1 MNHEY and CDR2 SMNVEV (reference sequence). V lost 8 bases, J lost 4 bases, and 12 bases stayed unmatched. CDR3 length: 18 amino acids. The CDR3 here is CASSPRLAGVSGANVLTF. The CDR3 DNA reads as TGTGCCAGCTCACCGAGACTAGCGGGAGTCTCGGGGGCCAACGTCCTGACTTTC.

The V and J genes are TRBV27 and TRBJ2-7; possibly TRBD2 for D (7 bases). CDR3 length: 15 amino acids. The V end was cut by 4 bases, the J end by 0 bases, with 13 bases between. Germline V gives CDR1 MNHEY, CDR2 SMNVEV (reference sequence). CDR3: CASSSSGGHSYEQYF. The CDR3 DNA is TGTGCCAGCAGTTCATCCGGGGGGCACTCCTACGAGCAGTACTTC.

This clone occurred a few times. This chain links TRBV4-2 with TRBJ1-2; D call uncertain. Germline lookup yields CDR1 LGHNA and CDR2 YNFKEQ. The CDR3 is made up of 15 amino acids. V lost 0 bases, J lost 2 bases, and 10 bases lay in between. CDR3 DNA: TGTGCCAGCAGCCAAGAGGGCAGACCCAACTATGGCTACACCTTC. It is translated as CASSQEGRPNYGYTF.

The chain combines TRBV28 with TRBJ2-2, with a weak D call TRBD2 (5 bases). Germline V gene data show CDR1 as MDHEN and CDR2 as SYDVKM. This CDR3 comprises 15 residues. V lost 7 bases and J lost 0, with 12 bases in between. CDR3 nucleotide sequence: TGTGCCAGCATGAAGGAGACTACGAACACCGGGGAGCTGTTTTTT. Protein sequence: CASMKETTNTGELFF.

CDR3 protein: CASSPQDRGNEQYF. DNA for the CDR3: TGTGCCAGCTCACCTCAAGATCGGGGGAACGAGCAGTACTTC. This chain connects TRBV18 to TRBJ2-7, with D perhaps matching TRBD2 (6 bases). CDR1 KGHSH and CDR2 LQKENI come from the germline V gene. The ends were cut back, 3 bases at V and 5 bases at J, with 14 bases in the middle. CDR3 length equals 14 residues.

The chain uses TRBV7-9 and TRBJ2-7; D gene uncertain. Germline CDR1 is SEHNR and CDR2 is FQNEAQ (reference sequence). This CDR3 is built from 12 residues. V was trimmed by 4 bases and J by 4 bases, leaving 8 bases between them. The CDR3 reads CASSSEKYEQYF. The CDR3 DNA reads as TGTGCCAGCAGCTCAGAAAAGTACGAGCAGTACTTC.

The rearrangement uses TRBV27 and TRBJ2-3; 8 bases agree with TRBD1. The CDR3 covers 15 residues. The trim removed 6 bases at V and 4 bases at J, leaving 9 bases unmatched. Germline CDR1 reads MNHEY; CDR2 reads SMNVEV (reference sequence). The CDR3 here is CASSWTGMVPDTQYF. The CDR3 DNA reads as TGTGCCAGCAGCTGGACAGGGATGGTGCCAGATACGCAGTATTTT.

The rearrangement uses TRBV27 and TRBJ2-6; TRBD1 agrees at 7 bases. V dropped 1 base and J dropped 1; count of bases not matched to a gene: 4. Germline assignment: CDR1 MNHEY and CDR2 SMNVEV (reference sequence). CDR3 length equals 17 residues. The chain's CDR3 is CASSLWGTASGANVLTF. CDR3 DNA: TGTGCCAGCAGTTTATGGGGGACAGCATCTGGGGCCAACGTCCTGACTTTC.

The CDR3 sequence: CASSSRTGSNEQFF. The CDR3 region has the DNA TGTGCCAGCAGCTCCCGGACAGGGAGCAATGAGCAGTTCTTC. This chain links TRBV5-4 with TRBJ2-1, with 8 bases matching TRBD1. CDR1 and CDR2 from the germline V gene are SGHNT and YYREEE (reference sequence). The V segment lost 3 bases and the J segment 6 bases; nucleotides outside the gene matches: 5. CDR3 length: 14 amino acids.

The chain uses TRBV11-2 and TRBJ1-3, with D hard to call. CDR1 is SGHAT and CDR2 is FQNNGV in the germline V gene. Trimming left V 2 bases short and J 0 bases short, with 8 bases between. The CDR3 covers 15 residues. For the CDR3, the DNA is TGTGCCAGCAGCTTAATAAGCTTCTCTGGAAACACCATATATTTT. Encoded protein: CASSLISFSGNTIYF.

The chain links TRBV9 to TRBJ2-1; D is possibly TRBD1 (5 bases). Trimming removed 3 bases from V and 4 bases from J, with 11 bases in between. The length of the CDR3 is 14 residues. Germline loops: CDR1 SGDLS, CDR2 YYNGEE. CDR3 in DNA: TGTGCCAGCAGCGGGGGCCAGGGTTACAATGAGCAGTTCTTC. Its translation is CASSGGQGYNEQFF.

The chain employs TRBV27 and TRBJ2-7; the D gene is possibly TRBD2 (6 bases). The CDR3 is 13 amino acids. Germline V gene data show CDR1 as MNHEY and CDR2 as SMNVEV (reference sequence). V was shortened by 2 bases and J by 4 bases, with 9 bases between the two germline ends. Written as DNA, the CDR3 is TGTGCCAGCAGTTTAAATGGGGGGTACGAGCAGTACTTC. It specifies CASSLNGGYEQYF.

The rearrangement links TRBV5-4 to TRBJ2-6; 9 bases match TRBD2. The ends lost 1 base at V and 4 bases at J; junction bases unmatched: 12. Germline CDR1 reads SGHNT; CDR2 reads YYREEE (reference sequence). The CDR3 contains 19 residues. The CDR3 region is CASSLTGLAREWGANVLTF. DNA of the CDR3: TGTGCCAGCAGCTTGACGGGACTAGCCCGGGAATGGGGGGCCAACGTCCTGACTTTC.

This clone was seen only a few times. The CDR3: CASSFGQGLAKNIQYF. In nucleotides, the CDR3 is TGTGCCAGTAGTTTCGGACAGGGTCTAGCCAAAAACATTCAGTACTTC. The rearrangement joins TRBV19 to TRBJ2-4, with 8 bases aligning to TRBD1. From germline, CDR1 is LNHDA and CDR2 SQIVND (reference sequence). The CDR3 runs 16 residues. Unmatched junction bases numbered 6, after V lost 5 bases and J lost 0 bases.

This chain links TRBV27 with TRBJ2-6, with D maybe TRBD1 (6 bases). Germline V gene lookup returns CDR1 MNHEY and CDR2 SMNVEV (reference sequence). The CDR3 sequence is 14 residues long. Trimming removed 8 bases from V and 4 bases from J, with 12 bases in between. CDR3 sequence (DNA): TGTGCCAGCGCCGGGACATTGGGGGCCAACGTCCTGACTTTC. Translated, it gives CASAGTLGANVLTF.

The V gene is TRBV28, the J gene TRBJ2-1; D is undetermined. V lost 4 bases to trimming and J lost 4 bases, with 11 bases between them. Germline CDR1 and CDR2: MDHEN and SYDVKM. The CDR3 has 14 residues. CDR3 bases: TGTGCCAGCAGTTCCCCCCCAGGATACAATGAGCAGTTCTTC. Amino acids: CASSSPPGYNEQFF.

The chain couples TRBV27 to TRBJ2-5, with 8 nucleotides matching TRBD1. The CDR3 has 15 amino acids. Germline values: CDR1 MNHEY, CDR2 SMNVEV (reference sequence). V trimming: 6 bases; J trimming: 0 bases; junction bases outside the gene matches: 6. CDR3 sequence (DNA): TGTGCCAGCAGCCCGGACAGGGACGACCAAGAGACCCAGTACTTC. Translating it yields CASSPDRDDQETQYF.

The V call is TRBV6-2 or TRBV6-3, the J call TRBJ2-5, with 14 bases that match TRBD2. The V gene's germline CDR1 is MNHEY and CDR2 SVGEGT. The CDR3 sequence is 17 residues long. V shed 6 bases and J 3 bases; nucleotides not matched to a gene: 9. The chain's CDR3 is CASSPPGLAGVEETQYF. The CDR3 DNA follows: TGTGCCAGCAGCCCCCCGGGACTAGCGGGAGTTGAAGAGACCCAGTACTTC.

The chain links TRBV27 to TRBJ2-1, with 7 bases aligning to TRBD2. With 4 bases clipped from V and 7 bases from J, the junction kept 10 bases outside the gene matches. CDR3 size: 15 residues. Germline CDR1 MNHEY, CDR2 SMNVEV (reference sequence). The CDR3 here is CASSWSGRLGNEQFF. The DNA of the CDR3 is TGTGCCAGCAGTTGGTCCGGGAGGTTGGGTAATGAGCAGTTCTTC.

The chain employs TRBV12-3 or TRBV12-4 and TRBJ1-4, with D uncertain. The CDR3 covers 13 residues. V lost 7 bases and J lost 5, with 11 bases in between. The CDR3 here is CASIPSGNEKLFF. CDR3 nucleotide sequence: TGTGCCAGCATTCCCTCGGGGAATGAAAAACTGTTTTTT.

The V and J genes are TRBV10-3 and TRBJ2-2; tentatively, D is TRBD2 (5 bases). CDR3 length equals 18 residues. Deletions cut 3 bases from V and 1 base from J, with 18 bases between. Germline values: CDR1 ENHRY, CDR2 SYGVKD. The CDR3 DNA sequence: TGTGCCATCAGTGACCCTCCCGGGGTTCGGGGGAACACCGGGGAGCTGTTTTTT. It codes for CAISDPPGVRGNTGELFF.

The chain has TRBV25-1 and TRBJ2-7; TRBD2 matches 7 bases. Germline-derived CDR1 and CDR2 are MGHDK and SYGVNS. V gave up 7 bases and J gave up 7 bases; unmatched junction bases: 22. The CDR3 has 17 residues. CDR3 in DNA: TGTGCCAGCATGTCGTACGTGGCTAGCGGAGGTGCTTGGGAGCAGTACTTC. This codes for CASMSYVASGGAWEQYF.

The chain uses TRBV6-6 and TRBJ1-1; D ambiguous. Germline V CDR1 and CDR2: MNHNY, SVGAGI (reference sequence). Trimming left V 6 bases short and J 3 bases short, with 17 bases between. The CDR3 totals 15 residues. CDR3 bases: TGTGCCAGCAGCCCCATGAGGTCTGGTGACACTGAAGCTTTCTTT. Protein product: CASSPMRSGDTEAFF.

This rearrangement joins TRBV4-2 to TRBJ2-7; 10 bases are shared with TRBD1. Germline lookup yields CDR1 LGHNA and CDR2 YNFKEQ. J lost 1 base, V lost 4 bases, and 7 bases had no gene match. The CDR3 is 16 residues long. CDR3 DNA sequence: TGTGCCAGCAGCCGGACCCCGGGACAGGGGTCCTACGAGCAGTACTTC. Translation: CASSRTPGQGSYEQYF.

The V and J genes are TRBV11-1 and TRBJ1-1; D gene ambiguous. Germline V lookup: CDR1 SGHAT, CDR2 FQDESV (reference sequence). V gave up 5 bases and J gave up 3 bases, with 7 bases separating them. The CDR3 extends over 12 amino acids. The CDR3 loop is CASSVQDTEAFF. The CDR3 DNA is TGTGCCAGCAGCGTCCAGGACACTGAAGCTTTCTTT.

CDR3 sequence (DNA): TGTGCCACCCCCGGGACTAGCGGGAAGAACACCGGGGAGCTGTTTTTT. It translates to CATPGTSGKNTGELFF. The chain has TRBV7-9 and TRBJ2-2, with 13 bases fitting TRBD2. CDR3 length equals 16 residues. The ends lost 10 bases at V and 1 base at J; junction bases unmatched: 6. Germline values: CDR1 SEHNR, CDR2 FQNEAQ (reference sequence).

This clone was picked up a small number of times. The chain uses TRBV11-2 and TRBJ2-7, with 12 nucleotides matching TRBD2. The CDR3 consists of 16 residues. Trimming at V came to 0 bases and at J to 4 bases, leaving 4 bases not matched to a gene. From germline, CDR1 is SGHAT and CDR2 FQNNGV. DNA for the CDR3: TGTGCCAGCAGCTTAGAGACTAGCGGGAGACATTACGAGCAGTACTTC. Translating it yields CASSLETSGRHYEQYF. Variable domain in full (rest from reference TRBV11-2 and TRBJ2-7): EAGVAQSPRYKIIEKRQSVAFWCNPISGHATLYWYQQILGQGPKLLIQFQNNGVVDDSQLPKDRFSAERLKGVDSTLKIQPAKLEDSAVYLCASSLETSGRHYEQYFGPGTRLTVT.